This T cell receptor (beta chain) was recorded in a study of blood T cell repertoires in COVID-19. V dropped 3 bases and J dropped 0 bases, with 9 bases sitting between them. Per the germline V gene, CDR1 is MNHNS and CDR2 is SASEGT. There are 15 residues in the CDR3. Assay used: immunoSEQ multiplex PCR; TCRdb lists only in-frame clones, some missing. The table records around 300,000 clones, 75% to 90% of them present only once. The genes are TRBV6-1 and TRBJ1-5; D ambiguous. The sample consisted of peripheral blood. This TCR derives from a woman aged 30 to 39 with COVID-19, enrolled during active disease. The CDR3 sequence is CASSEGGYSNQPQHF. The DNA of the CDR3 is TGTGCCAGCAGTGAGGGAGGTTATAGCAATCAGCCCCAGCATTTT.